Sequencing of this TCR beta chain was carried out in a study of blood T cell repertoires in COVID-19. Study-level background: There were acute and convalescent COVID-19 samples, and they came from the United States, Italy and Spain.

With 3 bases clipped from V and 2 bases from J, the junction kept 3 bases outside the gene matches. Germline-derived CDR1 and CDR2 are KGHSH and LQKENI. The CDR3 sequence is 15 residues long. In the authors' workflow: Estimation of nucleated cell counts was performed using reference gene primer amplification. The table came from immunoSEQ multiplex PCR; TCRdb's copy has only in-frame clones and leaves some out. The V and J calls and clone size come from that table; D and trimming were worked out from the DNA. This sample has some 140,000 clones, with 83% found just once. Seattle patients were enrolled while actively infected and followed longitudinally.

This sequence joins TRBV18 and TRBJ1-4, with 7 bases fitting TRBD1. Input material: peripheral blood. This clonotype originated in a woman aged 60-75 years with COVID-19, enrolled during active disease. The CDR3 nucleotides read TGTGCCAGCTCACCGACAGGGTTGACTAATGAAAAACTGTTTTTT. It codes for CASSPTGLTNEKLFF.